This T cell receptor beta chain was identified in a study of cytomegalovirus exposure and HLA in healthy donors. In the study overall: An analysis done earlier identified 117 million unique TCR beta sequences from about 180 million T cells.

This PCR relied on a set of 60 Vbeta primers and 13 Jbeta primers. Some clones are missing from TCRdb's copy, which holds only in-frame ones; the method was immunoSEQ multiplex PCR. Among some 150,000 clones listed, roughly 80% were seen once. This clone was seen a handful of times. As yet, its antigen is unknown. General observations from the study: Most observed TCR sequences were rare, whereas some public TCRs were detected in many donors. In a later analysis, productive TCRs from donors in an Asian-associated ancestry cluster reportedly carried fewer N-insertions than the cohort mean.

Unmatched junction bases numbered 1, after V lost 6 bases and J lost 1 base. Germline V gene lookup returns CDR1 LNHDA and CDR2 SQIVND (reference sequence). The CDR3 has 15 residues. The sample taken for sequencing was PBMCs. This clonotype was sampled from a man aged 35-49 years in good health and CMV-seronegative. The chain employs TRBV19 and TRBJ2-1; 12 nucleotides match TRBD2. The CDR3 reads CASSGLAGSYNEQFF. The CDR3 region has the DNA TGTGCCAGTAGCGGACTAGCGGGGTCCTACAATGAGCAGTTCTTC.